Listed here are 14 T cell receptor beta chains from one sample, sequenced in a study of control samples from healthy donors and cancer patients. The data were produced by immunoSEQ multiplex PCR, yet TCRdb's version contains in-frame clones alone and is incomplete. The table includes 120,000 to 150,000 clones, about nine tenths detected once. Sequencing was done on a sample of blood. These receptors all stem from a man aged 25-45 years in good health.

In its sample, this clone was seen once. As DNA, the CDR3 is TGTGCCAGCAGTTCCCCGGCCGCACAGGGGTTTGGTGGCTACACCTTC. It yields the protein CASSSPAAQGFGGYTF. The gene calls are TRBV6-6 and TRBJ1-2, with TRBD1 matching over 7 bases. V lost 4 bases, J lost 7 bases, and 15 bases stayed unmatched. This CDR3 is 16 amino acids long. CDR1 and CDR2 from the germline V gene are MNHNY and SVGAGI (reference sequence).

This rearrangement joins TRBV28 to TRBJ1-2; tentative D call: TRBD1 (5 bases). The V gene lost 1 base and the J gene lost 4 bases, with 13 bases spanning the gap. There are 15 residues in the CDR3. From germline, CDR1 is MDHEN and CDR2 SYDVKM. The CDR3 protein is CASSLYRGSGYGYTF. The CDR3 region has the DNA TGTGCCAGCAGTTTATATCGGGGGTCCGGCTATGGCTACACCTTC.

This sequence joins TRBV28 and TRBJ1-1, with 7 bases aligning to TRBD1. The CDR3 is 12 residues long. Germline CDR1 and CDR2: MDHEN and SYDVKM. V lost 4 bases and J lost 9; bases outside the gene matches: 5. The CDR3 reads CASSSPTGKAFF. In nucleotides, the CDR3 is TGTGCCAGCAGTTCACCGACAGGGAAAGCTTTCTTT.

With respect to this clone: Other nucleotide sequences from this sample produce the same CDR3. V is TRBV6-5 and J is TRBJ1-2; D not certain. V lost 0 bases and J lost 4, with 9 bases in between. From germline, CDR1 is MNHEY and CDR2 SVGAGI. The CDR3 consists of 14 residues. The CDR3 region has the DNA TGTGCCAGCAGTTACTCTGGACGGGCCTATGGCTACACCTTC. Translating gives CASSYSGRAYGYTF.

This clone came up once. The V call is TRBV30, the J call TRBJ1-2; D remains ambiguous. Germline lookup yields CDR1 GTSNPN and CDR2 SVGIG (reference sequence). V was shortened by 1 base and J by 7 bases, with 10 bases between the two germline ends. This CDR3 comprises 12 residues. The CDR3: CAWSGGSPGYTF. The CDR3 DNA sequence: TGTGCCTGGAGTGGGGGTAGCCCTGGCTACACCTTC.

This clone showed up just a few times. The chain is built from TRBV10-2 and TRBJ2-7; the match to TRBD1 covers 7 bases. With 8 bases clipped from V and 2 bases from J, the junction kept 9 bases outside the gene matches. The CDR3 length is 14 residues. Per germline, CDR1 WSHSY and CDR2 SAAADI. The CDR3 reads CASSRTGPAYEQYF. The CDR3 nucleotides read TGCGCCAGCTCCCGGACAGGCCCCGCCTACGAGCAGTACTTC.

The V call is TRBV6-6, the J call TRBJ1-3, with 9 bases matching TRBD1. The CDR3 is 15 residues long. The ends lost 10 bases at V and 0 bases at J; junction bases unmatched: 7. Germline CDR1 MNHNY, CDR2 SVGAGI (reference sequence). The CDR3 DNA sequence: TGTGCCACCTCCGGGACAGGGCTCTCTGGAAACACCATATATTTT. Protein product: CATSGTGLSGNTIYF.

CDR3 coding DNA: TGTGCCAGCAGTGGCCTAGGGGGGGAGCTGTTTTTT. Its translation: CASSGLGGELFF. The chain recombines TRBV2 with TRBJ2-2, with D uncertain. CDR3 size: 12 residues. Germline V gene lookup returns CDR1 SNHLY and CDR2 FYNNEI. V lost 4 bases and J 8 bases, leaving 8 bases between the germline ends.

The chain carries TRBV5-6 and TRBJ2-7, with D tentatively TRBD1 (6 bases). Germline V gene lookup returns CDR1 SGHDT and CDR2 YYEEEE. The CDR3 has 18 amino acids. The V end was cut by 0 bases, the J end by 3 bases, with 22 bases between. CDR3 protein: CASSLARGQPHHFYEQYF. CDR3 nucleotide sequence: TGTGCCAGCAGCTTGGCCCGTGGACAGCCTCACCATTTCTACGAGCAGTACTTC. The whole variable domain, remainder taken from reference TRBV5-6 and TRBJ2-7, is DAGVTQSPTHLIKTRGQQVTLRCSPKSGHDTVSWYQQALGQGPQFIFQYYEEEERQRGNFPDRFSGHQFPNYSSELNVNALLLGDSALYLCASSLARGQPHHFYEQYFGPGTRLTVT.

The rearrangement joins TRBV14 to TRBJ2-3, with D tentatively TRBD2 (6 bases). Per the germline V gene, CDR1 is SGHDN and CDR2 is FVKESK. This CDR3 contains 14 residues. V was clipped by 0 bases and J by 5 bases, with 9 bases between them. DNA for the CDR3: TGTGCCAGCAGCCAAGAGGAGGGTGGAGATACGCAGTATTTT. This encodes CASSQEEGGDTQYF.

The chain links TRBV28 to TRBJ1-1; D gene uncertain. The germline gives CDR1 MDHEN, CDR2 SYDVKM. The V end lost 5 bases, the J end lost 8 bases, and 15 bases lay between the germline ends. There are 13 residues in the CDR3. The CDR3 DNA is TGTGCCAGCAGTCCATCCCCAGGTTTGGAAGCTTTCTTT. It is translated as CASSPSPGLEAFF.

This chain joins TRBV28 and TRBJ2-3; no firm D call. The ends were cut back, 5 bases at V and 8 bases at J, with 14 bases in the middle. This CDR3 has 13 residues. Germline V gene sequence: CDR1 MDHEN, CDR2 SYDVKM. CDR3 loop: CASSLTSMFTQYF. CDR3 in DNA: TGTGCCAGCAGTCTTACCTCGATGTTTACGCAGTATTTT.

This chain connects TRBV12-3 or TRBV12-4 to TRBJ2-3; the D gene is possibly TRBD1 (6 bases). V was shortened by 3 bases and J by 7 bases, with 8 bases between the two germline ends. The CDR3 runs to 12 residues. DNA of the CDR3: TGTGCCAGCAGTTTCACAGGGCATACGCAGTATTTT. The encoded protein is CASSFTGHTQYF.

V usage is TRBV4-1 and J usage is TRBJ2-7, with 10 bases identical to TRBD2. Germline values: CDR1 MGHRA, CDR2 YSYEKL. The CDR3 covers 16 residues. V shed 1 base, J shed 2 bases, and the junction held 5 bases outside the gene matches. The CDR3 DNA reads as TGCGCCAGCAGCCAAGCTAGCGGGAGTTACCCCTACGAGCAGTACTTC. Amino acids: CASSQASGSYPYEQYF.